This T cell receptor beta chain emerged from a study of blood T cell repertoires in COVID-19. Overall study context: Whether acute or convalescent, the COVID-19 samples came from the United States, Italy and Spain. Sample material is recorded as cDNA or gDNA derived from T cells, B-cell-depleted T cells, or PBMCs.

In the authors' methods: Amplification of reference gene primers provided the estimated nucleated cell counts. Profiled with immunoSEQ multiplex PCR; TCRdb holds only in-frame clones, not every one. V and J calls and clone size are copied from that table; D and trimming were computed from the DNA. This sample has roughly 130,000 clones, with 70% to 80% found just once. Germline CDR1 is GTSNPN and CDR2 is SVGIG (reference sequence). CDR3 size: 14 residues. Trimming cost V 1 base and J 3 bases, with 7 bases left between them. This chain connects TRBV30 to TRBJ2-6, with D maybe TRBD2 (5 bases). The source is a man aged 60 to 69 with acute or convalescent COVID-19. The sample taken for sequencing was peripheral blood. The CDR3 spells CAWSGTSGANVLTF. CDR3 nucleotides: TGTGCCTGGAGTGGTACTAGTGGGGCCAACGTCCTGACTTTC.